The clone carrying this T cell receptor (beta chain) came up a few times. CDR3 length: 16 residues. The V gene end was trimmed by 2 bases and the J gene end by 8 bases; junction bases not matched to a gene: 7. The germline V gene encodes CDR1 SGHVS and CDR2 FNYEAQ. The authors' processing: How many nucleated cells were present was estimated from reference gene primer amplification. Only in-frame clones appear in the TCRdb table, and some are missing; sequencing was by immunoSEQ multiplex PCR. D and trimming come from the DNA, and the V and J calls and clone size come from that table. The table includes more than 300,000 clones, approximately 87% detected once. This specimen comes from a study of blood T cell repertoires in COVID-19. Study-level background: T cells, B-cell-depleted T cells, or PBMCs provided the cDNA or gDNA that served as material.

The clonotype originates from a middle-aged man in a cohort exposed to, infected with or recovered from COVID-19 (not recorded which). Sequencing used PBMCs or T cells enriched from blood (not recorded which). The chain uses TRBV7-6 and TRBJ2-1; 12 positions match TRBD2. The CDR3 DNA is TGTGCCAGCAGCTTATTGTCTAGCGGGAGGGTCGATGAGCAGTTCTTC. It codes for CASSLLSSGRVDEQFF.